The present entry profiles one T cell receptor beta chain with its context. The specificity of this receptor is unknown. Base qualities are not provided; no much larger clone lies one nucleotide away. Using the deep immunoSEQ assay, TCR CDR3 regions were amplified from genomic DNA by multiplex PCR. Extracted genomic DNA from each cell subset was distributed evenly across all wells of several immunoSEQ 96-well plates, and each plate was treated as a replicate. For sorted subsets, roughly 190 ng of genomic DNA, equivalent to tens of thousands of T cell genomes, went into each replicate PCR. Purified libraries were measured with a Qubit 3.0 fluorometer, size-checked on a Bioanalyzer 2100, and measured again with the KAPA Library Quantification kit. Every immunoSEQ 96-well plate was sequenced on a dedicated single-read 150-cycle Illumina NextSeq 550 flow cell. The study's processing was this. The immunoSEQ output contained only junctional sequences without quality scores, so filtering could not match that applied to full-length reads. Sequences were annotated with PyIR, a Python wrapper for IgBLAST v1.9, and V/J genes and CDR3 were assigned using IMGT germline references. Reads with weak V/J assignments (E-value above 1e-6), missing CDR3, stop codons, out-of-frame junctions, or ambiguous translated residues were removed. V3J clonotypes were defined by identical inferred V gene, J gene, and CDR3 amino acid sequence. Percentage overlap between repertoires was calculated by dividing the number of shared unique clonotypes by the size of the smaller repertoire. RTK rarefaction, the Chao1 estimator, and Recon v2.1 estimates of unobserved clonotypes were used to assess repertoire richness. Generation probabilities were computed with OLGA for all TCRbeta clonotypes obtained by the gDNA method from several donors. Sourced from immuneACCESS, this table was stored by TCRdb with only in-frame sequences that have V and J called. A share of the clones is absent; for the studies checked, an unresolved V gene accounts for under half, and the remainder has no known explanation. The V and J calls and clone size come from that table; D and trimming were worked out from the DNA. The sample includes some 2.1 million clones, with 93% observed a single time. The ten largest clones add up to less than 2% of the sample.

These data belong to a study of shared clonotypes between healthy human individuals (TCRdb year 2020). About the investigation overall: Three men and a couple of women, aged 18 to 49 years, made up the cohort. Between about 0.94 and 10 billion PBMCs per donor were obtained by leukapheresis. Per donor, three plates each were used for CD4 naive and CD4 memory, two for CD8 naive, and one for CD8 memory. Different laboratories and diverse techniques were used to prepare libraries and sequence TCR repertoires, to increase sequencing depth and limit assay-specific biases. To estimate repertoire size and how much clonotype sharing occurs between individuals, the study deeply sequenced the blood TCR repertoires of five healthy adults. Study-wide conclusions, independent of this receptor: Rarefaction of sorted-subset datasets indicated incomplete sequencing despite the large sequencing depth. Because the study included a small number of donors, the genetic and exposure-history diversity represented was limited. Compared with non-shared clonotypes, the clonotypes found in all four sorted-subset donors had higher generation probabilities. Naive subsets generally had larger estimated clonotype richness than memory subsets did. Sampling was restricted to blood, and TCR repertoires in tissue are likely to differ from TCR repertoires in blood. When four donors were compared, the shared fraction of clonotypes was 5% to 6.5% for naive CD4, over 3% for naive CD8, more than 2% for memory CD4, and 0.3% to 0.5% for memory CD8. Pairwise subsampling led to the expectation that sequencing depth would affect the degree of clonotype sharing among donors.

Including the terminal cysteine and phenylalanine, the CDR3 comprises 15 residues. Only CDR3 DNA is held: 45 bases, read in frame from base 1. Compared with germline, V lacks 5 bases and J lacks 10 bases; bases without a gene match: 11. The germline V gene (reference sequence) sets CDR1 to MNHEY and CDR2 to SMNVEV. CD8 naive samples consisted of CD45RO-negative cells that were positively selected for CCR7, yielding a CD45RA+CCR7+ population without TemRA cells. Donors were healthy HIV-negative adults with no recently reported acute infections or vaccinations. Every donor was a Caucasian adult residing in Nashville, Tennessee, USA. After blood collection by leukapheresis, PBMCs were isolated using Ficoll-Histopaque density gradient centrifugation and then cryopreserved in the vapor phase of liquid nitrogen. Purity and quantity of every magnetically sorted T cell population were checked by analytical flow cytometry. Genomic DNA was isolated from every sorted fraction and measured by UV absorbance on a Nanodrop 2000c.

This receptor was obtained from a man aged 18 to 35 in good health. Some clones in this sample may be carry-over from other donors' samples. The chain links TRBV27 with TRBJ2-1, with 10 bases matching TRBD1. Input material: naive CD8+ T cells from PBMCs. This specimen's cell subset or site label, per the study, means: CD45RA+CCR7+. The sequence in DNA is TGTGCCAGCAGTAAACCCGGGACAGGGGCCATGGAGCAGTTCTTC. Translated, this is CASSKPGTGAMEQFF.